A selection of T cell receptor beta chains follows, all from one sample in a study of graft-versus-host responses after intestinal transplantation. The antigens these receptors bind are not known. Profiled with immunoSEQ multiplex PCR; TCRdb holds only in-frame clones, not every one. The sample holds some 120,000 clones; more than 85% are singletons and the top ten take 1.2%. The sample consisted of unstimulated CD8+ T cells sorted from spleen or lymph node cells, taken before transplant. The source is a human donor who was the organ donor for an intestinal transplant. The CDR3 runs from the conserved cysteine through the conserved F or W. The D gene is left open where the match is weak. Size values are once, few and many counts, or a class for expanded clones, and some rows have none.

D gene	clone size	V gene	J gene	CDR3 protein	CDR3 DNA
.	.	TRBV9	TRBJ1-5	CASSAGGSNQPQHF	TGTGCCAGCAGCGCCGGGGGTAGCAATCAGCCCCAGCATTTT
.	.	TRBV13	TRBJ2-5	CASSLGRQETQYF	TGTGCCAGCAGCTTGGGCCGCCAAGAGACCCAGTACTTC
.	.	TRBV9	TRBJ2-5	CASSAAREETQYF	TGTGCCAGCAGCGCGGCCAGGGAAGAGACCCAGTACTTC
.	.	TRBV13	TRBJ2-4	CASSLWSWSARDIQYF	TGTGCCAGCAGCTTATGGTCGTGGAGCGCTAGGGACATTCAGTACTTC
.	.	TRBV28	TRBJ1-1	CASSYSGGVGEAFF	TGTGCCAGCAGTTATTCTGGAGGGGTGGGTGAAGCTTTCTTT
.	.	TRBV29-1	TRBJ2-5	CSVDGTGKETQYF	TGCAGCGTTGATGGGACCGGCAAAGAGACCCAGTACTTC
.	.	TRBV4-2	TRBJ1-2	CASSQRRGFYGYTF	TGTGCCAGCAGCCAAAGGAGGGGGTTCTATGGCTACACCTTC
TRBD2	.	TRBV7-3	TRBJ2-7	CASSLSGGSSYEQYF	TGTGCCAGCAGCTTATCGGGCGGGAGTTCCTACGAGCAGTACTTC
.	.	TRBV19	TRBJ2-4	CASSIGNIQYF	TGTGCCAGTAGTATAGGGAACATTCAGTACTTC
TRBD1	.	TRBV5-6	TRBJ2-6	CASSLQGAGANVLTF	TGTGCCAGCAGCTTGCAGGGGGCTGGGGCCAACGTCCTGACTTTC
TRBD2	.	TRBV30	TRBJ2-1	CAWSDSGSLYNEQFF	TGTGCCTGGAGTGATAGCGGGAGTCTCTACAATGAGCAGTTCTTC
.	.	TRBV29-1	TRBJ2-7	CSVSRDGSSYEQYF	TGCAGCGTTAGCCGGGACGGAAGCTCCTACGAGCAGTACTTC
.	.	TRBV30	TRBJ2-7	CAWSWVEGYEQYF	TGTGCCTGGAGCTGGGTTGAGGGCTACGAGCAGTACTTC
TRBD1	.	TRBV5-4	TRBJ2-3	CASSLWGTGLTDTQYF	TGTGCCAGCAGCCTGTGGGGGACAGGGCTCACAGATACGCAGTATTTT
TRBD1	.	TRBV5-5	TRBJ2-7	CASSGGQGTYEQYF	TGTGCCAGCAGCGGCGGACAGGGAACCTACGAGCAGTACTTC
.	.	TRBV4-3	TRBJ2-7	CASSQGGFAHF	TGCGCCAGCAGCCAAGGGGGATTCGCGCACTTC
.	.	TRBV27	TRBJ2-7	CASSFGRDGEQYF	TGTGCCAGCAGTTTTGGCAGGGACGGCGAGCAGTACTTC
TRBD1	.	TRBV5-5	TRBJ2-4	CASSLGPGGEAKNIQYF	TGTGCCAGCAGCTTGGGGCCAGGGGGCGAGGCCAAAAACATTCAGTACTTC
.	.	TRBV28	TRBJ2-7	CASSSPVLQGRSYEQYF	TGTGCCAGCAGTTCCCCGGTATTGCAGGGGAGATCCTACGAGCAGTACTTC
TRBD2	.	TRBV30	TRBJ2-3	CAWSVVTSGSDTQYF	TGTGCCTGGAGTGTAGTGACTAGCGGGAGTGATACGCAGTATTTT
TRBD2	.	TRBV4-2	TRBJ2-7	CASSQGTSGSEQYF	TGTGCCAGCAGCCAAGGGACTAGCGGGAGCGAGCAGTACTTC
TRBD1	.	TRBV28	TRBJ1-2	CASSKTGSHGYTF	TGTGCCAGCAGTAAGACAGGGAGTCATGGCTACACCTTC
.	.	TRBV27	TRBJ1-1	CASSLLPAETGTEAFF	TGTGCCAGCAGTTTATTACCCGCGGAGACGGGGACTGAAGCTTTCTTT
.	once	TRBV10-2	TRBJ2-1	CASSDGVPNEQFF	TGCGCCAGCAGTGACGGAGTCCCCAATGAGCAGTTCTTC
.	.	TRBV27	TRBJ1-2	CASSLSRGYGYTF	TGTGCCAGCAGTTTATCTAGGGGGTATGGCTACACCTTC
TRBD1	.	TRBV15	TRBJ1-2	CATSPTGFYGYTF	TGTGCCACCAGTCCGACAGGGTTCTATGGCTACACCTTC
.	.	TRBV11-2	TRBJ2-2	CASSFSGGAPGELFF	TGTGCCAGCAGCTTCTCCGGGGGAGCTCCCGGGGAGCTGTTTTTT
.	few	TRBV5-6	TRBJ2-2	CASSLGHPGELFF	TGTGCCAGCAGCTTAGGACATCCCGGGGAGCTGTTTTTT
TRBD2	.	TRBV7-2	TRBJ2-7	CASSWTSGSYEQYF	TGTGCCAGCAGCTGGACTAGCGGCTCCTACGAGCAGTACTTC
.	once	TRBV19	TRBJ1-2	CAGSMYWPSSYGYTF	TGTGCCGGTAGTATGTATTGGCCCTCCTCTTATGGCTACACCTTC
.	.	TRBV13	TRBJ2-5	CASSFGRQETQYF	TGTGCCAGCAGCTTCGGACGGCAAGAGACCCAGTACTTC
.	.	TRBV7-9	TRBJ2-1	CASSVMDRRDYNEQFF	TGTGCCAGCAGCGTGATGGACAGAAGGGATTACAATGAGCAGTTCTTC
.	.	TRBV7-9	TRBJ1-3	CASSLGLWGLWGNTIYF	TGTGCCAGCAGCTTAGGGTTATGGGGCCTTTGGGGAAACACCATATATTTT
TRBD1	.	TRBV19	TRBJ2-7	CASSLTGTAYEQYF	TGTGCCAGTAGTCTTACCGGGACAGCCTACGAGCAGTACTTC
TRBD1	.	TRBV9	TRBJ2-7	CASSGPGTGKYEQYF	TGTGCCAGCAGCGGACCCGGGACAGGGAAATACGAGCAGTACTTC
.	.	TRBV29-1	TRBJ2-3	CSVQAGPDTQYF	TGCAGCGTCCAGGCTGGTCCAGATACGCAGTATTTT
.	.	TRBV4-1	TRBJ1-2	CASSQGQKYGYTF	TGCGCCAGCAGCCAAGGACAGAAGTATGGCTACACCTTC
TRBD1	.	TRBV4-1	TRBJ1-1	CASSPRQGVNTEAFF	TGCGCCAGCAGCCCCCGACAGGGGGTGAACACTGAAGCTTTCTTT
.	once	TRBV15	TRBJ2-6	CATRTTPSGANVLTF	TGTGCCACCCGGACGACCCCTTCTGGGGCCAACGTCCTGACTTTC
TRBD2	.	TRBV29-1	TRBJ2-5	CSVAGGTRQETQYF	TGCAGCGTGGCAGGCGGGACTAGACAAGAGACCCAGTACTTC
TRBD1	.	TRBV4-2	TRBJ2-7	CASSITGGVNHEQYF	TGTGCCAGCAGCATCACAGGGGGCGTGAATCACGAGCAGTACTTC